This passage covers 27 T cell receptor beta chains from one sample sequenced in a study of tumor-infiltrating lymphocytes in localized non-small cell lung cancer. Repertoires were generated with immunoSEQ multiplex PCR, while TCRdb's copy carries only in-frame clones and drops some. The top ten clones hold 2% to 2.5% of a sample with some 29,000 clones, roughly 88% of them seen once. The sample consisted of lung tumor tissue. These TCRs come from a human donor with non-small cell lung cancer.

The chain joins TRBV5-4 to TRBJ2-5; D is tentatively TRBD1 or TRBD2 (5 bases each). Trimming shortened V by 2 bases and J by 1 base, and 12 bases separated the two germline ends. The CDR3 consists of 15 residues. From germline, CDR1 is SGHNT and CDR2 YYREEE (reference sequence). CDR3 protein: CASSFGGGSQETQYF. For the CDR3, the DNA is TGTGCCAGCAGCTTCGGTGGGGGATCCCAAGAGACCCAGTACTTC.

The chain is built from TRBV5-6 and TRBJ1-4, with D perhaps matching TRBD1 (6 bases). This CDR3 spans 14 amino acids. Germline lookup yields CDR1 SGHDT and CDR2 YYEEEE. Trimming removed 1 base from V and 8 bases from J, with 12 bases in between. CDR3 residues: CASSLLPDREKLFF. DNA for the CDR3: TGTGCCAGCAGCTTGCTTCCAGACAGGGAAAAACTGTTTTTT.

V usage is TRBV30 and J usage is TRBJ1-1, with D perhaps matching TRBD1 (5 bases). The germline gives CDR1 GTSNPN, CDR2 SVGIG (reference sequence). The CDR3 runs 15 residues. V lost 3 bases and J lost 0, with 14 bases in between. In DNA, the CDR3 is TGTGCCTGGAGCGGGGGGGATGTCGTGAACACTGAAGCTTTCTTT. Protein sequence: CAWSGGDVVNTEAFF.

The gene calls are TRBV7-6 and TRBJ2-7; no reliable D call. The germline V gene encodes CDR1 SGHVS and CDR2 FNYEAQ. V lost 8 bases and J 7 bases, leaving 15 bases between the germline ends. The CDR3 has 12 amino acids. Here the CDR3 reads CASGPSYSEQYF. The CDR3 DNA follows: TGTGCCAGCGGACCTAGTTATTCGGAGCAGTACTTC.

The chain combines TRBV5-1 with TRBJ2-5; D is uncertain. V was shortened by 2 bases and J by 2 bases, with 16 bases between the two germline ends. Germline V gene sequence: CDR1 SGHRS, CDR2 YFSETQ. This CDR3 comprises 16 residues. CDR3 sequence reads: CASSLVVSAVQETQYF. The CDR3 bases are TGCGCCAGCAGCTTAGTAGTGTCTGCGGTACAAGAGACCCAGTACTTC.

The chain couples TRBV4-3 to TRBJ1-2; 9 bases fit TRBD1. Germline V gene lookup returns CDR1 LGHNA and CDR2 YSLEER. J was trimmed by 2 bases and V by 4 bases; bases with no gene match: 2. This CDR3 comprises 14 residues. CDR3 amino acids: CASSRTGVNYGYTF. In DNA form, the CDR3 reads TGCGCCAGCAGCCGGACAGGGGTGAACTATGGCTACACCTTC.

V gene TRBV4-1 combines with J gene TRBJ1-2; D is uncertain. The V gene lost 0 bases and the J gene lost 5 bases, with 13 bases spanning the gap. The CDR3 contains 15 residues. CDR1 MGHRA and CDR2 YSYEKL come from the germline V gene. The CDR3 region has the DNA TGCGCCAGCAGCCAAGATACCGGCGGCAGTTATGGCTACACCTTC. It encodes CASSQDTGGSYGYTF.

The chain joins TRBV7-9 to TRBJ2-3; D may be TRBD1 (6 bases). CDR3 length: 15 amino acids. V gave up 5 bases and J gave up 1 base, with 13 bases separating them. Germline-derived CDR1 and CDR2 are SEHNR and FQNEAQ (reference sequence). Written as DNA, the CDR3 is TGTGCCAGCAGCCCTGGACAGCCAGGCACAGATACGCAGTATTTT. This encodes CASSPGQPGTDTQYF.

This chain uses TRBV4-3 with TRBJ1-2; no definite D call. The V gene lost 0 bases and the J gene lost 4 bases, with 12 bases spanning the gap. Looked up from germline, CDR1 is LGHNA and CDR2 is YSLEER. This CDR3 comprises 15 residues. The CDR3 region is CASSQEGGMGYGYTF. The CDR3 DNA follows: TGCGCCAGCAGCCAAGAGGGCGGTATGGGCTATGGCTACACCTTC.

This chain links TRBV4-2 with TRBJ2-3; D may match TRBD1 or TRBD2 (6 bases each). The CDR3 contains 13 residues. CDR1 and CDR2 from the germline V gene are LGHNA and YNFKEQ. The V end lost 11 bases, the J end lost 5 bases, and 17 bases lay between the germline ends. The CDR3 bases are TGTGCCGCAGGAGGGGGGCGCGTAGATACGCAGTATTTT. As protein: CAAGGGRVDTQYF.

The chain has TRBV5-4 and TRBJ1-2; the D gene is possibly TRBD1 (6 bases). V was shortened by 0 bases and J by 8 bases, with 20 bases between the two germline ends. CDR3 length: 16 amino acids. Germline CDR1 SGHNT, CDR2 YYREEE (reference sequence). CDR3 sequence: CASSLAQAQGGYGYTF. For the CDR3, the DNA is TGTGCCAGCAGCTTGGCACAAGCACAGGGTGGCTACGGCTACACCTTC.

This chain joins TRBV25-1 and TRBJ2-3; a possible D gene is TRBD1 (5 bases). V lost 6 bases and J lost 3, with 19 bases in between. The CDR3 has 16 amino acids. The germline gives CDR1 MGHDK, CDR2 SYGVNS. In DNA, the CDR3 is TGTGCCAGCAGCTCCTCAGGGTCTCGGTCTACAGATACGCAGTATTTT. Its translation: CASSSSGSRSTDTQYF. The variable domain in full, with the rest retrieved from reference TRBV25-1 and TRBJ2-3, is EADIYQTPRYLVIGTGKKITLECSQTMGHDKMYWYQQDPGMELHLIHYSYGVNSTEKGDLSSESTVSRIRTEHFPLTLESARPSHTSQYLCASSSSGSRSTDTQYFGPGTRLTVL.

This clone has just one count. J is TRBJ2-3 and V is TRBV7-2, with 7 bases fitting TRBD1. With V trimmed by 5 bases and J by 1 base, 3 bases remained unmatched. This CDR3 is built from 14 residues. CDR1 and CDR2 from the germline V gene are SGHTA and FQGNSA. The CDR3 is CASSHDRGTDTQYF. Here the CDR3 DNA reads TGTGCCAGCAGCCACGACAGGGGCACAGATACGCAGTATTTT.

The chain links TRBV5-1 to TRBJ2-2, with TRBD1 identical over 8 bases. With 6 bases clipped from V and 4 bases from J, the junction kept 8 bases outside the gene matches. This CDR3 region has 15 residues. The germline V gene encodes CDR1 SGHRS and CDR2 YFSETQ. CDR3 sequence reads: CASTSGTGVTGELFF. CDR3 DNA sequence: TGCGCCAGCACCTCCGGGACAGGAGTCACCGGGGAGCTGTTTTTT.

Here the CDR3 reads CASRGTGAGGTDTQYF. Here the CDR3 DNA reads TGTGCCAGCAGGGGGACAGGGGCGGGGGGCACAGATACGCAGTATTTT. The chain is built from TRBV28 and TRBJ2-3; 10 bases align to TRBD1. The CDR3 is 16 amino acids. Germline lookup yields CDR1 MDHEN and CDR2 SYDVKM. The V gene end was trimmed by 6 bases and the J gene end by 1 base; junction bases not matched to a gene: 7. The full variable domain, completed using reference TRBV28 and TRBJ2-3, is DVKVTQSSRYLVKRTGEKVFLECVQDMDHENMFWYRQDPGLGLRLIYFSYDVKMKEKGDIPEGYSVSREKKERFSLILESASTNQTSMYLCASRGTGAGGTDTQYFGPGTRLTVL.

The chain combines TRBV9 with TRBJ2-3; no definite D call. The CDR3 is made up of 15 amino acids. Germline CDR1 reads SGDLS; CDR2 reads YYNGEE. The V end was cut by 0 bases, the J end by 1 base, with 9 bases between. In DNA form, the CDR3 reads TGTGCCAGCAGCGTAGGTACAGCCCGCACAGATACGCAGTATTTT. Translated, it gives CASSVGTARTDTQYF.

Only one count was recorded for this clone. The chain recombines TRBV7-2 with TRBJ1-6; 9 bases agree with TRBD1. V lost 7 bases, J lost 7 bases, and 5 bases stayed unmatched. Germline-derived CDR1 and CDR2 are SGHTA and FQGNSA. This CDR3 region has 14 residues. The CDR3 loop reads CASTRDRENSPLHF. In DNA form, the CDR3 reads TGTGCCAGCACCAGGGACAGGGAAAATTCACCCCTCCACTTT.

The CDR3 DNA reads as TGTGCCAGCACCCAACCAGGGGCCCTGTACGAGCAGTACTTC. Residues: CASTQPGALYEQYF. The genes are TRBV7-2 and TRBJ2-7, with TRBD1 as a possible D gene (6 bases). Trimming shortened V by 7 bases and J by 4 bases, and 17 bases separated the two germline ends. Germline V gene data show CDR1 as SGHTA and CDR2 as FQGNSA. The CDR3 is made up of 14 amino acids.

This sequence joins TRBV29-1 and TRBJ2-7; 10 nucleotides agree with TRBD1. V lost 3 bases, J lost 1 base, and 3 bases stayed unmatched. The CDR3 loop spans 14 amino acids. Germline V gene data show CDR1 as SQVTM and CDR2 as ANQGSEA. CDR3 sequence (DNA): TGCAGCGTTGAGCCGGGACAGGGGTCCTACGAGCAGTACTTC. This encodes CSVEPGQGSYEQYF.

The CDR3 coding sequence is TGCGCCAGCAGCCCCCGGACAGGGGGCACAGGGGAGACCCAGTACTTC. It encodes CASSPRTGGTGETQYF. The gene calls are TRBV5-1 and TRBJ2-5, with 11 bases matching TRBD1. The CDR3 sequence is 16 residues long. After removal of 4 bases from V and 5 bases from J, the junction contained 10 bases not matched to a gene. Germline V gene lookup returns CDR1 SGHRS and CDR2 YFSETQ.

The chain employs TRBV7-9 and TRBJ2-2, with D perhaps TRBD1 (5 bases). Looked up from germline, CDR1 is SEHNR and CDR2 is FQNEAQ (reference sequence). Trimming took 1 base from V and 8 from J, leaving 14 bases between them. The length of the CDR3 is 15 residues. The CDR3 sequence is CASSLGPTEGGELFF. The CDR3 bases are TGTGCCAGCAGCTTAGGTCCGACAGAAGGAGGGGAGCTGTTTTTT.

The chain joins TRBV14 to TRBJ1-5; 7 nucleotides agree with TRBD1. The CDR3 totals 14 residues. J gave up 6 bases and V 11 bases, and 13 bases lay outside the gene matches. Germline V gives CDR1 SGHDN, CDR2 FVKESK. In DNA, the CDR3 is TGTGCCCCAGGGGGACACGGCCGTGGTCAGCCCCAGCATTTT. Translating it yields CAPGGHGRGQPQHF. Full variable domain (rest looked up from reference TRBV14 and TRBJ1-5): EAGVTQFPSHSVIEKGQTVTLRCDPISGHDNLYWYRRVMGKEIKFLLHFVKESKQDESGMPNNRFLAERTGGTYSTLKVQPAELEDSGVYFCAPGGHGRGQPQHFGDGTRLSIL.

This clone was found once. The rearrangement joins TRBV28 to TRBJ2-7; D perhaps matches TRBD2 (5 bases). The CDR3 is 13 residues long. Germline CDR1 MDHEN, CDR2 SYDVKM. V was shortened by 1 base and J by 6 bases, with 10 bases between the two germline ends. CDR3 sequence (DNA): TGTGCCAGCAGTTTATCTGGCCGGGGCGAGCAGTACTTC. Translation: CASSLSGRGEQYF.

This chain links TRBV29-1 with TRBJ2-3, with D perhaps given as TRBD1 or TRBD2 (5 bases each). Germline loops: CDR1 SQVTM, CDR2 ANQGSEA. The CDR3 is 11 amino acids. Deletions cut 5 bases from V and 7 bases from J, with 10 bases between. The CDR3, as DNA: TGCAGCGTTAGGGACGGAAATACGCAGTATTTT. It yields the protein CSVRDGNTQYF.

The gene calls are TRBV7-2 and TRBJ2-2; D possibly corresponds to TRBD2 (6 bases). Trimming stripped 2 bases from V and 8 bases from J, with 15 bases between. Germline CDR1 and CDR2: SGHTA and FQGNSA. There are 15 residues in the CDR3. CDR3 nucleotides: TGTGCCAGCAGCTTATTCGGGGAGGCTTCTGGGGAGCTGTTTTTT. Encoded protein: CASSLFGEASGELFF.

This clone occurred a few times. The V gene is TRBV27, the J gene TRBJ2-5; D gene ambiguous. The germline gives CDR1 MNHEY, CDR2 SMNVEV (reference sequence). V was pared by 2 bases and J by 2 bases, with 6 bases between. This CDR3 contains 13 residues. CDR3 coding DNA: TGTGCCAGCAGTTTAATAGGGCAAGAGACCCAGTACTTC. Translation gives CASSLIGQETQYF.

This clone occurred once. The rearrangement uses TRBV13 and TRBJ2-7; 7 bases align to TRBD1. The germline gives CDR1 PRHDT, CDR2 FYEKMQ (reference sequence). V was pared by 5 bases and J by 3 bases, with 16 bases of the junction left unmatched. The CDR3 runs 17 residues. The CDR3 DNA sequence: TGTGCCAGCAGCCGGATTGGATTCCGGGACAGCAACTACGAGCAGTACTTC. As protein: CASSRIGFRDSNYEQYF. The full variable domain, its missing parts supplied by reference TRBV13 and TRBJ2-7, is AAGVIQSPRHLIKEKRETATLKCYPIPRHDTVYWYQQGPGQDPQFLISFYEKMQSDKGSIPDRFSAQQFSDYHSELNMSSLELGDSALYFCASSRIGFRDSNYEQYFGPGTRLTVT.